The 24 T cell receptor beta chains reported below all come from one sample, sequenced in a study of radiation and T cells in renal cell carcinoma. Libraries were prepared by immunoSEQ multiplex PCR; TCRdb keeps only in-frame clonotypes and omits some of them. Seen here are about 74,000 clones, 80% to 90% observed once, and the top ten hold roughly 5.4%. Indicated time point: blood 4 weeks post-SBRT, at nephrectomy. Treatment in this sample: 15 Gy SBRT to primary tumor, nephrectomy 4 weeks later. The sequences come from blood, collected from a patient whose treatment included radiotherapy and nephrectomy. The receptors shown here come from a woman in her seventies with renal cell carcinoma.

The chain has TRBV19 and TRBJ2-2; D might be TRBD1 (5 bases). The CDR3 contains 15 residues. The germline gives CDR1 LNHDA, CDR2 SQIVND (reference sequence). Trimming pared 6 bases from V and 2 bases from J, leaving 13 bases between. For the CDR3, the DNA is TGTGCCAGTAGACCCTTGACAGAAAACACCGGGGAGCTGTTTTTT. It specifies CASRPLTENTGELFF. Full variable domain (rest looked up from reference TRBV19 and TRBJ2-2): DGGITQSPKYLFRKEGQNVTLSCEQNLNHDAMYWYRQDPGQGLRLIYYSQIVNDFQKGDIAEGYSVSREKKESFPLTVTSAQKNPTAFYLCASRPLTENTGELFFGEGSRLTVL.

The rearrangement uses TRBV9 and TRBJ2-1, with a tentative D call TRBD1 (6 bases). The length of the CDR3 is 17 residues. From germline, CDR1 is SGDLS and CDR2 YYNGEE. V shed 0 bases and J shed 0 bases, with 13 bases lying between them. The CDR3 sequence is CASSVVGASSSYNEQFF. CDR3 bases: TGTGCCAGCAGCGTAGTGGGGGCGTCCAGCTCCTACAATGAGCAGTTCTTC.

The J gene is TRBJ1-2, the V gene TRBV6-5; D may be TRBD1 (6 bases). The V and J ends lost 5 bases and 0 bases respectively, with 13 bases between them. Germline V lookup: CDR1 MNHEY, CDR2 SVGAGI. The CDR3 is 15 amino acids. CDR3 sequence reads: CASSTRQAPNYGYTF. The CDR3 DNA is TGTGCCAGCAGTACCCGACAGGCACCTAACTATGGCTACACCTTC.

The CDR3 here is CASSGLITGQHSNQPQHF. CDR3 bases: TGTGCCAGCAGTGGCCTCATTACGGGACAGCATAGCAATCAGCCCCAGCATTTT. The chain couples TRBV27 to TRBJ1-5, with 7 nucleotides matching TRBD1. Trimming removed 5 bases from V and 0 bases from J; junction bases left unmatched: 13. Germline V gives CDR1 MNHEY, CDR2 SMNVEV (reference sequence). CDR3 size: 18 residues.

The rearrangement joins TRBV5-1 to TRBJ2-6, with D uncertain. Per the germline V gene, CDR1 is SGHRS and CDR2 is YFSETQ. V shed 0 bases and J shed 4 bases, with 11 bases lying between them. CDR3 length: 16 amino acids. DNA for the CDR3: TGCGCCAGCAGCTTGGCCTCCCAGTGGGGGGCCAACGTCCTGACTTTC. As protein: CASSLASQWGANVLTF.

V gene TRBV5-1 combines with J gene TRBJ1-4, with 7 bases that match TRBD1. The V gene's germline CDR1 is SGHRS and CDR2 YFSETQ. After removal of 4 bases from V and 0 bases from J, the junction contained 12 bases not matched to a gene. This CDR3 is built from 18 residues. This CDR3 reads CASSPRTGGIATNEKLFF. CDR3 in DNA: TGCGCCAGCAGCCCCCGGACAGGCGGCATTGCAACTAATGAAAAACTGTTTTTT.

The chain couples TRBV7-2 to TRBJ1-1; no clear D gene. The CDR3 is 15 residues long. V dropped 2 bases and J dropped 1 base, with 11 bases sitting between them. CDR1 is SGHTA, CDR2 FQGNSA, per germline. The CDR3 DNA is TGTGCCAGCAGCTTAAGCGGTGCGGGGAACACTGAAGCTTTCTTT. This gives the protein CASSLSGAGNTEAFF.

The chain uses TRBV4-3 and TRBJ2-2; possibly TRBD1 or TRBD2 for D (5 bases each). The V end lost 3 bases, the J end lost 6 bases, and 26 bases lay between the germline ends. Germline CDR1 is LGHNA and CDR2 is YSLEER. There are 19 residues in the CDR3. The CDR3 DNA is TGCGCCAGCAGCCAGCGAGGGGTCAGAGCAGGTGGGGCAGCCGGGGAGCTGTTTTTT. This codes for CASSQRGVRAGGAAGELFF.

The CDR3 region has the DNA TGTGCCAGCAGTCTGGGACAGGGCTTGGTTGGCTACACCTTC. Its protein is CASSLGQGLVGYTF. The genes are TRBV28 and TRBJ1-2, with TRBD1 identical over 9 bases. CDR1 and CDR2 from the germline V gene are MDHEN and SYDVKM. The CDR3 spans 14 residues. With 5 bases clipped from V and 7 bases from J, the junction kept 8 bases outside the gene matches.

This chain uses TRBV19 with TRBJ2-7; tentative D call: TRBD1 (6 bases). The CDR3 covers 15 residues. The germline CDR1 and CDR2 sequences are LNHDA and SQIVND (reference sequence). V shed 3 bases and J shed 3 bases, with 15 bases lying between them. The CDR3 reads CASSIRNRENYEQYF. The CDR3 DNA is TGTGCCAGTAGTATCAGAAACAGGGAAAACTACGAGCAGTACTTC.

The chain combines TRBV29-1 with TRBJ2-4; 7 bases agree with TRBD2. V shed 7 bases and J 12 bases; nucleotides not matched to a gene: 15. Per the germline V gene, CDR1 is SQVTM and CDR2 is ANQGSEA. The CDR3 has 13 amino acids. The CDR3 reads CSAEAGTKGDQYF. The DNA for the CDR3 is TGCAGCGCAGAAGCGGGGACCAAAGGGGATCAGTACTTC.

The chain employs TRBV6-1 and TRBJ1-1; 8 bases match TRBD1. Per germline, CDR1 MNHNS and CDR2 SASEGT. V was clipped by 7 bases and J by 5 bases; unmatched bases: 9. The CDR3 totals 14 residues. CDR3 sequence reads: CASILDRGGTEAFF. The CDR3, as DNA: TGTGCCAGCATATTAGACAGGGGTGGTACTGAAGCTTTCTTT.

This clone was observed a single time. The rearrangement links TRBV2 to TRBJ1-2; D ambiguous. The CDR3 contains 15 residues. The germline V and J ends were trimmed by 6 bases and 2 bases, with 16 bases remaining between them. CDR1 and CDR2 from the germline V gene are SNHLY and FYNNEI. CDR3 region: CASRGSADLNYGYTF. The DNA of the CDR3 is TGTGCCAGCAGGGGGTCGGCCGACCTAAACTATGGCTACACCTTC.

This chain joins TRBV7-3 and TRBJ1-1; 11 positions match TRBD1. This CDR3 spans 16 amino acids. Germline loops: CDR1 SGHTA, CDR2 FQGTGA. Trimming at V came to 6 bases and at J to 1 base, leaving 7 bases not matched to a gene. This chain's CDR3 is CASSQRGTGGNTEAFF. The CDR3 DNA reads as TGTGCCAGCAGTCAACGTGGGACAGGGGGGAACACTGAAGCTTTCTTT.

The chain joins TRBV5-6 to TRBJ2-7, with 7 positions matching TRBD1. The CDR3 has 13 residues. V lost 4 bases and J lost 6; bases outside the gene matches: 7. CDR1 and CDR2 from the germline V gene are SGHDT and YYEEEE. The DNA for the CDR3 is TGTGCCAGCAGCCGGGGACAGCTCCCCGAGCAGTACTTC. It specifies CASSRGQLPEQYF. Full variable domain (rest looked up from reference TRBV5-6 and TRBJ2-7): DAGVTQSPTHLIKTRGQQVTLRCSPKSGHDTVSWYQQALGQGPQFIFQYYEEEERQRGNFPDRFSGHQFPNYSSELNVNALLLGDSALYLCASSRGQLPEQYFGPGTRLTVT.

J is TRBJ2-5 and V is TRBV28; D gene ambiguous. The germline CDR1 and CDR2 sequences are MDHEN and SYDVKM. The V end was cut by 2 bases, the J end by 5 bases, with 9 bases between. The CDR3 sequence is 13 residues long. CDR3 DNA sequence: TGTGCCAGCAGTTTAGAAGCGTGGGAGACCCAGTACTTC. Translated, it gives CASSLEAWETQYF.

The sample holds a few counts of this clone. The genes are TRBV4-2 and TRBJ1-5; 8 bases match TRBD1. Germline V gene lookup returns CDR1 LGHNA and CDR2 YNFKEQ. V lost 4 bases and J lost 7; bases outside the gene matches: 12. The CDR3 is 16 residues long. Here the CDR3 reads CASSLLDRATGQPQHF. CDR3 coding DNA: TGTGCCAGCAGCCTTTTGGACAGGGCGACTGGGCAGCCCCAGCATTTT.

This chain connects TRBV5-1 to TRBJ2-5; no reliable D call. V dropped 4 bases and J dropped 1 base, with 5 bases sitting between them. The CDR3 totals 12 residues. Looked up from germline, CDR1 is SGHRS and CDR2 is YFSETQ. CDR3 sequence reads: CASSRTQETQYF. For the CDR3, the DNA is TGCGCCAGCAGCCGGACCCAAGAGACCCAGTACTTC.

The J gene is TRBJ1-1, the V gene TRBV6-5, with D unresolved. V gave up 0 bases and J gave up 1 base, with 9 bases separating them. CDR3 length equals 15 residues. Germline assignment: CDR1 MNHEY and CDR2 SVGAGI. The CDR3 region has the DNA TGTGCCAGCAGTTACTCTGCAGGAGGGAACACTGAAGCTTTCTTT. Protein product: CASSYSAGGNTEAFF.

This clone was observed a single time. The rearrangement links TRBV28 to TRBJ2-5; perhaps TRBD2 as D (5 bases). The CDR3 contains 17 residues. The V end was cut by 3 bases, the J end by 3 bases, with 20 bases between. CDR1 is MDHEN and CDR2 is SYDVKM in the germline V gene. CDR3: CASSLGTRERPKETQYF. In DNA form, the CDR3 reads TGTGCCAGCAGTTTGGGAACGAGGGAGAGGCCAAAAGAGACCCAGTACTTC.

The rearrangement joins TRBV28 to TRBJ1-5; weak D call: TRBD1 (6 bases). V lost 6 bases, J lost 0 bases, and 18 bases lay in between. Germline CDR1 reads MDHEN; CDR2 reads SYDVKM. The CDR3 totals 17 residues. The CDR3 nucleotides read TGTGCCAGCAGACGCAGGGGATGGGGGCCTAGCAATCAGCCCCAGCATTTT. It translates to CASRRRGWGPSNQPQHF.

The V and J genes are TRBV18 and TRBJ2-3; D is unclear. Germline CDR1 reads KGHSH; CDR2 reads LQKENI. The V gene lost 0 bases and the J gene lost 4 bases, with 2 bases spanning the gap. The CDR3 loop spans 12 amino acids. The CDR3 nucleotides read TGTGCCAGCTCACCACCGTCAGATACGCAGTATTTT. It translates to CASSPPSDTQYF. The variable domain in full, completed from reference TRBV18 and TRBJ2-3, reads NAGVMQNPRHLVRRRGQEARLRCSPMKGHSHVYWYRQLPEEGLKFMVYLQKENIIDESGMPKERFSAEFPKEGPSILRIQQVVRGDSAAYFCASSPPSDTQYFGPGTRLTVL.

This chain connects TRBV19 to TRBJ1-5; TRBD1 matches at 7 bases. The V and J ends lost 7 bases and 6 bases, in that order; junction bases with no gene match: 6. This CDR3 spans 13 amino acids. The germline CDR1 and CDR2 sequences are LNHDA and SQIVND (reference sequence). In nucleotides, the CDR3 is TGTGCCAGTACCACAGGGGTGGTTCAGCCCCAGCATTTT. It is translated as CASTTGVVQPQHF.

This rearrangement joins TRBV6-1 to TRBJ2-1; TRBD2 aligns across 11 bases. The CDR3 has 14 residues. From germline, CDR1 is MNHNS and CDR2 SASEGT. V lost 11 bases and J lost 1; bases outside the gene matches: 4. The CDR3 here is CAASGGISYNEQFF. In nucleotides, the CDR3 is TGTGCCGCTAGCGGGGGGATTTCCTACAATGAGCAGTTCTTC.